Below, one T cell receptor beta chain is given with its context. Its antigen remains unidentified. Other nucleotide sequences from this sample produce the same CDR3. The CDR3 loop spans 14 amino acids. The V and J ends lost 5 bases and 3 bases, in that order; junction bases with no gene match: 1. In germline, CDR1 is SGHTA, CDR2 FQGTGA. The sample belongs to a study of cytomegalovirus exposure and HLA in healthy donors. Study-level points and caveats: Roughly even sequencing depth across donors was the assumption behind the presence/absence analyses.

The PCR contained 60 Vbeta and 13 Jbeta primers. The table came from immunoSEQ multiplex PCR; TCRdb's copy has only in-frame clones and leaves some out. The sample shows around 190,000 clones, around 81% of them seen only once. The sample comprised PBMCs. This TCR was recovered from a man younger than 40 in good health and CMV-seronegative. The chain employs TRBV7-3 and TRBJ2-3, with 11 bases matching TRBD2. The CDR3 loop reads CASSRTSGTDTQYF. The CDR3, as DNA: TGTGCCAGCAGCCGGACTAGCGGGACAGATACGCAGTATTTT.